Listed here is a single T cell receptor beta chain. Antigen unknown. This sample was included in a study of T cells in Graves' hyperthyroidism and ophthalmopathy. TCR beta CDR3 regions were amplified from RNA. TCR CDR3 regions were first amplified by RT-PCR with HTBI primers. TCRdb reanalysed the multiplex PCR reads using MiXCR and keeps one entry per CDR3 protein. The sample includes about 580,000 distinct CDR3 sequences, around 46% of them seen just once. The CDR3 covers 14 residues. V trimming: 5 bases; J trimming: 1 base; junction bases outside the gene matches: 2. Looked up from germline, CDR1 is DFQATT and CDR2 is SNEGSKA (reference sequence). Patients counted as stable if ophthalmopathy did not develop within 18 months. The study enrolled patients aged 18 to 65 with newly diagnosed hyperthyroidism of under 2 months' duration. Study-wide results and limits: Ophthalmopathy onset followed model prediction by a median about seven months. Peripheral blood also featured most of the thyroid clonotypes expanded above 0.001.

This chain joins TRBV20-1 and TRBJ2-7, with 13 nucleotides matching TRBD2. The TCR was taken from a young woman with Graves' hyperthyroidism. Sequencing used peripheral blood or thyroid tissue (not recorded which). The CDR3 region is CSALTSGRSYEQYF. CDR3 DNA sequence: TGCAGTGCTTTGACTAGCGGGAGGTCCTACGAGCAGTACTTC.